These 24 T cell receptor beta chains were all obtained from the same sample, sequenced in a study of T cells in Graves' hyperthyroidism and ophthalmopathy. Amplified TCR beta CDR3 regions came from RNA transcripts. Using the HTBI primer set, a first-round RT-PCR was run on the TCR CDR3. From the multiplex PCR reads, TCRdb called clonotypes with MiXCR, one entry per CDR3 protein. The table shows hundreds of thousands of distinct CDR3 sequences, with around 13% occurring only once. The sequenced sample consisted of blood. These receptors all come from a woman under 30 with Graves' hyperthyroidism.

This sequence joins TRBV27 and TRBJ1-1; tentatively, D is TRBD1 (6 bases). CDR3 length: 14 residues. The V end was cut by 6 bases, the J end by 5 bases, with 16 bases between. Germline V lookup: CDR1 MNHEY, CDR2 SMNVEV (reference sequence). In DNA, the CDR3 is TGTGCCAGCAGGCCAGCCGGGACATTAACTGAAGCTTTCTTT. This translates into CASRPAGTLTEAFF.

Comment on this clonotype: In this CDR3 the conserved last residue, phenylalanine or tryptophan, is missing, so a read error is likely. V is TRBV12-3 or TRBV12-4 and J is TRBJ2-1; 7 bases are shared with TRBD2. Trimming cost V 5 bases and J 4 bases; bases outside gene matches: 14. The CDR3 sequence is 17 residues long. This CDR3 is CASSPDRASGKYNEQFL. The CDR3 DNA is TGTGCCAGCAGTCCTGATAGGGCAAGCGGGAAGTACAATGAGCAGTTCCTC.

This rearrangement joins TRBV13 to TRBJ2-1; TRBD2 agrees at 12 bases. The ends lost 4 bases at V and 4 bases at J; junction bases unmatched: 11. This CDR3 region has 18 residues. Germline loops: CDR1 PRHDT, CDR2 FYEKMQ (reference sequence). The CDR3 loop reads CASSSTSGSHTIYNEQFF. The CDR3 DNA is TGTGCCAGCAGCTCGACTAGCGGGAGCCACACTATTTACAATGAGCAGTTCTTC.

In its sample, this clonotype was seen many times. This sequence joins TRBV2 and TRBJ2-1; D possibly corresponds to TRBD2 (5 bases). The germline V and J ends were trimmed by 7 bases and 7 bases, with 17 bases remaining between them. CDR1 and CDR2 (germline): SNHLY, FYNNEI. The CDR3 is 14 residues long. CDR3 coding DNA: TGTGCCAGCATAAGCCCAGCCGGGGATAATGAGCAGTTCTTC. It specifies CASISPAGDNEQFF.

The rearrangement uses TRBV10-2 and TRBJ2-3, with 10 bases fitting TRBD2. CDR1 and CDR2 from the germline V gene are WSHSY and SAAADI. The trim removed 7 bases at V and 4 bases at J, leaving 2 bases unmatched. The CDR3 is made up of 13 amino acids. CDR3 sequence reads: CASKLAGADTQYF. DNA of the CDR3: TGCGCCAGCAAGCTAGCGGGAGCAGATACGCAGTATTTT.

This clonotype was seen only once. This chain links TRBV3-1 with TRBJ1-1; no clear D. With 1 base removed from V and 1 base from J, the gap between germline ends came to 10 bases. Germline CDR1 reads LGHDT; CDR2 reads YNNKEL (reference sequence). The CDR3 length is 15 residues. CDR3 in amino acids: CASSQAIQKNTEAFF. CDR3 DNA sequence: TGTGCCAGCAGCCAAGCCATACAAAAGAACACTGAAGCTTTCTTT.

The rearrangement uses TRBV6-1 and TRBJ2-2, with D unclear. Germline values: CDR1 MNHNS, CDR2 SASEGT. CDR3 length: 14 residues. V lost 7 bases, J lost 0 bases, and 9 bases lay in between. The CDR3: CASKTDANTGELFF. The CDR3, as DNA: TGTGCCAGCAAAACGGACGCGAACACCGGGGAGCTGTTTTTT.

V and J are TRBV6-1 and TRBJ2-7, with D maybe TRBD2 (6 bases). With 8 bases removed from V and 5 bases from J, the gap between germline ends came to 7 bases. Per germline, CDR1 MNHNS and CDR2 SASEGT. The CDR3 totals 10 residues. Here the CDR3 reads CASGGNEQYF. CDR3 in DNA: TGTGCCAGCGGAGGGAACGAGCAGTACTTC.

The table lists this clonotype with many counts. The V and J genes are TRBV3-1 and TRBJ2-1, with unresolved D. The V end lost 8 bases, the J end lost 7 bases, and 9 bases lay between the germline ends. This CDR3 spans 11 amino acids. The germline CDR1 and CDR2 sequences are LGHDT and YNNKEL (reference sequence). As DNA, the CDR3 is TGTGCCAGCTCACCACGAAATGAGCAGTTCTTC. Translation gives CASSPRNEQFF.

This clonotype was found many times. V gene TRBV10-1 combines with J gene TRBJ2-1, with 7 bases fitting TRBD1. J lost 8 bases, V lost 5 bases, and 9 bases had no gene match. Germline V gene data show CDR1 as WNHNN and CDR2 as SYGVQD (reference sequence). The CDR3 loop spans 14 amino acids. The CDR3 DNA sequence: TGCGCCAGCAGTACCCCCGACAGGGTAGATGAGCAGTTCTTC. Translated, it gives CASSTPDRVDEQFF.

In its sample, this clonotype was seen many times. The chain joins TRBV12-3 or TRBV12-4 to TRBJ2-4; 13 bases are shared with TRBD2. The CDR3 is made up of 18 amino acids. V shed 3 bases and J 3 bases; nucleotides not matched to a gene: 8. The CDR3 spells CASSLRLAGGGGKNIQYF. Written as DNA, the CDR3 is TGTGCCAGCAGTTTGAGACTAGCGGGAGGCGGGGGCAAAAACATTCAGTACTTC.

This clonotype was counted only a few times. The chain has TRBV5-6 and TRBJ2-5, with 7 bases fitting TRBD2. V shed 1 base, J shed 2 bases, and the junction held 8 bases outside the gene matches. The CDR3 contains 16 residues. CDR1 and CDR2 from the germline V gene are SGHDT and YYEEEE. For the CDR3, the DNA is TGTGCCAGCAGCTTGAGGGCTAGCGGTACGCAAGAGACCCAGTACTTC. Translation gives CASSLRASGTQETQYF.

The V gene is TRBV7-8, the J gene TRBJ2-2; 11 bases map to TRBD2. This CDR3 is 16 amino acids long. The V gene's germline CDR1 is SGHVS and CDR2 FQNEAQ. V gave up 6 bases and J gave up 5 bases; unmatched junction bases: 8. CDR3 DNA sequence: TGTGCCAGCAGATCACCTCCTAGCGGGAGGACCGGGGAGCTGTTTTTT. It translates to CASRSPPSGRTGELFF.

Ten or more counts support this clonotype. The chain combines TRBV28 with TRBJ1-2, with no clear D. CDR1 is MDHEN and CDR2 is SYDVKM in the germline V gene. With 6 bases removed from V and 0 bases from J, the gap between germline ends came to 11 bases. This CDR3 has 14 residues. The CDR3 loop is CASSSGYANYGYTF. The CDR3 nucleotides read TGTGCCAGCAGCTCAGGTTATGCTAACTATGGCTACACCTTC.

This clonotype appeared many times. CDR3 loop: CASSPYNTGELFF. The CDR3 bases are TGTGCCAGCAGCCCCTATAATACCGGGGAGCTGTTTTTT. This rearrangement joins TRBV3-1 to TRBJ2-2; D not certain. CDR1 and CDR2 from the germline V gene are LGHDT and YNNKEL (reference sequence). V lost 4 bases and J 5 bases, leaving 8 bases between the germline ends. CDR3 length: 13 residues.

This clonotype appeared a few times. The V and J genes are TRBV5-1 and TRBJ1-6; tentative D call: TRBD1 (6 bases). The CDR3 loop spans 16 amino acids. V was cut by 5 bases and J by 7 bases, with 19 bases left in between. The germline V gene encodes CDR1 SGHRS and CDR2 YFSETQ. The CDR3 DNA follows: TGCGCCAGCAGTTCAAACCTAGGACAGCTCAATTCACCCCTCCACTTT. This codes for CASSSNLGQLNSPLHF.

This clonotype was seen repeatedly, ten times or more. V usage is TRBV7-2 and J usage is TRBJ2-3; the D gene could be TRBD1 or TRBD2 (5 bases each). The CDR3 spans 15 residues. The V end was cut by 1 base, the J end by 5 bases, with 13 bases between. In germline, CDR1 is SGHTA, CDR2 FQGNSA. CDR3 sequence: CASSLVGTELDTQYF. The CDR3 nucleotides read TGTGCCAGCAGCTTAGTAGGGACCGAGCTAGATACGCAGTATTTT.

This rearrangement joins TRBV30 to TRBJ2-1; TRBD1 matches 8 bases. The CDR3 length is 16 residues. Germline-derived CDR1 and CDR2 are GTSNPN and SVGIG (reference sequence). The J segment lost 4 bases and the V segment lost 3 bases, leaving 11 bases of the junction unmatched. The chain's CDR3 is CAWSGQGQGGYNEQFF. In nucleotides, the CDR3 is TGTGCCTGGAGCGGACAAGGACAGGGAGGATACAATGAGCAGTTCTTC.

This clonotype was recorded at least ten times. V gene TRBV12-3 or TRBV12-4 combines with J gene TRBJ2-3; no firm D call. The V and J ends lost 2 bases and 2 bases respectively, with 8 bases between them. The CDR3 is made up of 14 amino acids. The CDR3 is CASSLSRPTDTQYF. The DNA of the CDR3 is TGTGCCAGCAGTTTATCTAGGCCCACAGATACGCAGTATTTT.

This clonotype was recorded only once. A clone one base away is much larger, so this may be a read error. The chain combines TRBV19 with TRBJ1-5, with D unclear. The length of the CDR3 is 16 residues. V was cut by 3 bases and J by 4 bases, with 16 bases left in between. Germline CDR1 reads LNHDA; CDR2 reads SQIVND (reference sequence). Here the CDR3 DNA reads TGTGCCAGTAGTATTGAAAACAGTCTGATGAATCAGCCCCAGCATTTT. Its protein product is CASSIENSLMNQPQHF. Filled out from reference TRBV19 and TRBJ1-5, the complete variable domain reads DGGITQSPKYLFRKEGQNVTLSCEQNLNHDAMYWYRQDPGQGLRLIYYSQIVNDFQKGDIAEGYSVSREKKESFPLTVTSAQKNPTAFYLCASSIENSLMNQPQHFGDGTRLSIL.

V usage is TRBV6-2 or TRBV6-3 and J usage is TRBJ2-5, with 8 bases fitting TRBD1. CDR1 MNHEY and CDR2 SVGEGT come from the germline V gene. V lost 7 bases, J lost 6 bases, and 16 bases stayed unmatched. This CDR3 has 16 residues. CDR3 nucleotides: TGTGCCAGCACCAGTGGCCCGACAGGGGTGATGAAGACCCAGTACTTC. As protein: CASTSGPTGVMKTQYF.

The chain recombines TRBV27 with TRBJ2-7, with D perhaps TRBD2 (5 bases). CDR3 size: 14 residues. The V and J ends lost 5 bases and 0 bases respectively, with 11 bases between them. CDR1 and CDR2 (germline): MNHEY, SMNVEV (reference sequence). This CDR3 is CASSEFGSSYEQYF. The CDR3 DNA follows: TGTGCCAGCAGTGAATTTGGGAGCTCCTACGAGCAGTACTTC.

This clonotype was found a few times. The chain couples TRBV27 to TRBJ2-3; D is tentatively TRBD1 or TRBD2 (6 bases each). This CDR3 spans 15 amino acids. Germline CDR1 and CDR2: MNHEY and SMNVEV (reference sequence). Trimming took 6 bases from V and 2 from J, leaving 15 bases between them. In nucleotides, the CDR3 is TGTGCCAGCAGGCGAAAGGGGGGCGACACAGATACGCAGTATTTT. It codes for CASRRKGGDTDTQYF.

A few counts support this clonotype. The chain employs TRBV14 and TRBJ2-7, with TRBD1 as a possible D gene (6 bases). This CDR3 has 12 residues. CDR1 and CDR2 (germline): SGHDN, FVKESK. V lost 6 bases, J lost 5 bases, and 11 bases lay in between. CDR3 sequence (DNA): TGTGCCAGCAGAAAGGGGGTGGACGAGCAGTACTTC. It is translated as CASRKGVDEQYF.